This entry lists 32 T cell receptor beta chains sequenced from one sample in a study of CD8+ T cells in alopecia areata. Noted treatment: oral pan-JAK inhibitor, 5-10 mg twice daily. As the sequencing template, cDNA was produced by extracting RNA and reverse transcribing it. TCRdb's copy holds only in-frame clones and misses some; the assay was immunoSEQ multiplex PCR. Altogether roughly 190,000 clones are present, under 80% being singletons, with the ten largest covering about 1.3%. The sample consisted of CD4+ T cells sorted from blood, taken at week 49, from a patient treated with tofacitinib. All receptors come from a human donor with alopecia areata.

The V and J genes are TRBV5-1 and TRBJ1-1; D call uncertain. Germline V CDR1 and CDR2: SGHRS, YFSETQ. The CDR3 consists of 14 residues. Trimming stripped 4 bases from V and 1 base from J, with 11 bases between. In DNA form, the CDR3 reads TGCGCCAGCAGCACGCGACCCTCGAACACTGAAGCTTTCTTT. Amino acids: CASSTRPSNTEAFF.

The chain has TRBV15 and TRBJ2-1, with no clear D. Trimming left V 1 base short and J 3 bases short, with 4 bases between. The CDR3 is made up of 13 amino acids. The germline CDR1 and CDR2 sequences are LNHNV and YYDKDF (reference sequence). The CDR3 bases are TGTGCCACCAGCAGAGTTTACTACAATGAGCAGTTCTTC. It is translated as CATSRVYYNEQFF.

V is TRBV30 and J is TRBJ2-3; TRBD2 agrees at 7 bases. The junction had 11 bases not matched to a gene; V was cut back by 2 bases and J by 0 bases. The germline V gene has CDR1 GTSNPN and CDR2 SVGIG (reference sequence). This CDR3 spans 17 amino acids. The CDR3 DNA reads TGTGCCTGGAGTTCCCCCCGAAGCGGGGCTAGCACAGATACGCAGTATTTT. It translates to CAWSSPRSGASTDTQYF.

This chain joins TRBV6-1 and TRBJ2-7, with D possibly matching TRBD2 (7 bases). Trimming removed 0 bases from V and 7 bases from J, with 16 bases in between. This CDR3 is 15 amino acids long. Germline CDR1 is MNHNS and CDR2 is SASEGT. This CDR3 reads CASSEAHGGLREQYF. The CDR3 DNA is TGTGCCAGCAGTGAAGCTCACGGGGGGCTTAGGGAGCAGTACTTC.

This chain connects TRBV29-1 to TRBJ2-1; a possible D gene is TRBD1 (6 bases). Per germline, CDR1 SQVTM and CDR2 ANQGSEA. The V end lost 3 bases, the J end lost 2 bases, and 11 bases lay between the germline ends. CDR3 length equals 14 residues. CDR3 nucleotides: TGCAGCGTTGATCGGACAGCTACCTACAATGAGCAGTTCTTC. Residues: CSVDRTATYNEQFF.

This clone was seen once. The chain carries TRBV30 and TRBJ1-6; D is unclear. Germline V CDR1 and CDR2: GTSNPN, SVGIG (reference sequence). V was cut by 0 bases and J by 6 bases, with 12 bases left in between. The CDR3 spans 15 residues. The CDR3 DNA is TGTGCCTGGAGTGTAGGAGGAGTCACTAATTCACCCCTCCACTTT. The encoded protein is CAWSVGGVTNSPLHF.

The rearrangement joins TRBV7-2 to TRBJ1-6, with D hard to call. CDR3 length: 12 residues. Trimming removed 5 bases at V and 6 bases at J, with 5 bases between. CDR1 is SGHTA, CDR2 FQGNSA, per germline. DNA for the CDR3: TGTGCCAGCAGCCGCTTTAATTCACCCCTCCACTTT. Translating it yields CASSRFNSPLHF.

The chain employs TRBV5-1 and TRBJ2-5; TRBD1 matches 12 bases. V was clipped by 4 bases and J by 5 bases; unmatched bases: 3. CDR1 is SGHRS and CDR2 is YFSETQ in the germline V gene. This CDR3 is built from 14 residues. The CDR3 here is CASSPGQGAETQYF. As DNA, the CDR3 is TGCGCCAGCAGCCCGGGACAGGGGGCCGAGACCCAGTACTTC.

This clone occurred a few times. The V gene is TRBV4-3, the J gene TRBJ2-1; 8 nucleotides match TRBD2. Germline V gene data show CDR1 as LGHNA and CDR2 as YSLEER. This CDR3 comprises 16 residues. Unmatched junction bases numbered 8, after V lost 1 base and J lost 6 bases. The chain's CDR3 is CASSQASRGGRNEQFF. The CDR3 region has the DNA TGCGCCAGCAGCCAAGCCAGCCGGGGGGGCCGCAATGAGCAGTTCTTC.

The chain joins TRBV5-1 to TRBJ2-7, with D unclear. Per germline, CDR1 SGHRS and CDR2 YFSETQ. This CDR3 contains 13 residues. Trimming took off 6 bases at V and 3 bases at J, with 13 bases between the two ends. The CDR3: CASTPDTYYEQYF. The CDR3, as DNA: TGCGCCAGCACCCCCGACACCTACTACGAGCAGTACTTC.

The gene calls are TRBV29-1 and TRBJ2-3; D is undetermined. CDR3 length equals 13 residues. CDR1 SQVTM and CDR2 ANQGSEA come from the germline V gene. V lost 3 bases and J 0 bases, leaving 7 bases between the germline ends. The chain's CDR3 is CSVEARSTDTQYF. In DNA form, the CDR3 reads TGCAGCGTTGAGGCCAGAAGCACAGATACGCAGTATTTT.

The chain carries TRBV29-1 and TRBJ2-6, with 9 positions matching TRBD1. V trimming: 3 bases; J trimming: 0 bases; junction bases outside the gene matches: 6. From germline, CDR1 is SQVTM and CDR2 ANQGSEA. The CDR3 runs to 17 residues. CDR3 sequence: CSVDAGQGPSGANVLTF. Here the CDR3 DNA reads TGCAGCGTTGATGCGGGACAGGGACCCTCTGGGGCCAACGTCCTGACTTTC.

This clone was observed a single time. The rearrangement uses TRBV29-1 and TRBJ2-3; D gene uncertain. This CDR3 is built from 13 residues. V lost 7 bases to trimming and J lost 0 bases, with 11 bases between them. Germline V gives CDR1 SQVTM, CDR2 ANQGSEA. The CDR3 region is CSATRASTDTQYF. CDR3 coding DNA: TGCAGCGCGACCAGAGCCAGCACAGATACGCAGTATTTT.

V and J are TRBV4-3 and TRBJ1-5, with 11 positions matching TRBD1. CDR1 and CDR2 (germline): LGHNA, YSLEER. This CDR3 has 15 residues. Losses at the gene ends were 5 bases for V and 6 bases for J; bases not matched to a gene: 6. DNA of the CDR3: TGCGCCAGCAGCGCCGGGACAGGGGGTTTTCAGCCCCAGCATTTT. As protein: CASSAGTGGFQPQHF.

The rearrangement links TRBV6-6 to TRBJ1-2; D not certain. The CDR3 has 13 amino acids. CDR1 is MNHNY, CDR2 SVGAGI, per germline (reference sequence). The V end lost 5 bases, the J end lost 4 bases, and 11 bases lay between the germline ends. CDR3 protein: CASSDPNGYGYTF. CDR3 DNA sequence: TGTGCCAGCAGTGACCCAAATGGCTATGGCTACACCTTC.

CDR3 bases: TGTGCCAGCAGTAGGCTTAGACAGGGGAGTACTGAAGCTTTCTTT. This encodes CASSRLRQGSTEAFF. V and J are TRBV5-6 and TRBJ1-1, with TRBD1 identical over 8 bases. Losses at the gene ends were 5 bases for V and 5 bases for J; bases not matched to a gene: 11. This CDR3 has 15 residues. CDR1 SGHDT and CDR2 YYEEEE come from the germline V gene.

Here the CDR3 reads CASSFGGPWGGQPQHF. The CDR3 nucleotides are TGTGCCAGCAGCTTTGGTGGGCCCTGGGGAGGTCAGCCCCAGCATTTT. This chain uses TRBV5-6 with TRBJ1-5; unclear D gene. Germline-derived CDR1 and CDR2 are SGHDT and YYEEEE. Trimming took 2 bases from V and 6 from J, leaving 18 bases between them. The CDR3 totals 16 residues.

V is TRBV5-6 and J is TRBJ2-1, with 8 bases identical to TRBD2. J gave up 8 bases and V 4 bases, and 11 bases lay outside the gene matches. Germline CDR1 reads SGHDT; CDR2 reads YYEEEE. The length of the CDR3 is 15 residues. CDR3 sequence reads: CASSTTGGRPDEQFF. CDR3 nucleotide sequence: TGTGCCAGCAGCACAACGGGGGGGCGGCCGGATGAGCAGTTCTTC.

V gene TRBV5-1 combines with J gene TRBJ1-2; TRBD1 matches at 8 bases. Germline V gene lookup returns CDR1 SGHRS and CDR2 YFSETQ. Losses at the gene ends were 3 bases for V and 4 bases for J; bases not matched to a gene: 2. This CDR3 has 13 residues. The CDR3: CASSSDRAYGYTF. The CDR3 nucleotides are TGCGCCAGCAGCTCGGACAGGGCCTATGGCTACACCTTC.

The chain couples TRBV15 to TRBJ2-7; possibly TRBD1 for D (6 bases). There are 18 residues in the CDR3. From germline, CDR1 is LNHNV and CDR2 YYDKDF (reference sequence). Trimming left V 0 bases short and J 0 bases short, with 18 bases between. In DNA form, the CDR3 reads TGTGCCACCAGCAGAGATTATGGAACAGGGAGCAGCTCCTACGAGCAGTACTTC. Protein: CATSRDYGTGSSSYEQYF.

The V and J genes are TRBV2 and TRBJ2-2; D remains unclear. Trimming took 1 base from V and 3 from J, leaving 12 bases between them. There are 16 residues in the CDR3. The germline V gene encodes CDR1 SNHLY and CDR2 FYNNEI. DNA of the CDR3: TGTGCCAGCAGTGAAGACCCAGTTCTGGACACCGGGGAGCTGTTTTTT. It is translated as CASSEDPVLDTGELFF.

The chain's CDR3 is CASSQLAGALDEQFF. For the CDR3, the DNA is TGTGCCAGCAGCCAACTAGCGGGGGCCTTAGATGAGCAGTTCTTC. The chain employs TRBV11-1 and TRBJ2-1, with 11 bases fitting TRBD2. The V and J ends lost 5 bases and 8 bases, in that order; junction bases with no gene match: 8. This CDR3 has 15 residues. Germline V gene lookup returns CDR1 SGHAT and CDR2 FQDESV (reference sequence).

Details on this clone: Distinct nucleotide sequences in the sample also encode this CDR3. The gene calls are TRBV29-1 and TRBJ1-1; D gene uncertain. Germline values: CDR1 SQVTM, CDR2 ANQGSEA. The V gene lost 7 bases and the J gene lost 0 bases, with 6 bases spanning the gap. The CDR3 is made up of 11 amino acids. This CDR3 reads CSARMNTEAFF. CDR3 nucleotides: TGCAGCGCTAGAATGAACACTGAAGCTTTCTTT.

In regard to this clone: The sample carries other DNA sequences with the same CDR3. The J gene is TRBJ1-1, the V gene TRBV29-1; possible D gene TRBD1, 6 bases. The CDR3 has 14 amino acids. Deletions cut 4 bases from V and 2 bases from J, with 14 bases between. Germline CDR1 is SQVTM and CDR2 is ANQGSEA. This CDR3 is CSVGGRGGNTEAFF. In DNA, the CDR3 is TGCAGCGTTGGGGGGCGCGGGGGTAACACTGAAGCTTTCTTT.

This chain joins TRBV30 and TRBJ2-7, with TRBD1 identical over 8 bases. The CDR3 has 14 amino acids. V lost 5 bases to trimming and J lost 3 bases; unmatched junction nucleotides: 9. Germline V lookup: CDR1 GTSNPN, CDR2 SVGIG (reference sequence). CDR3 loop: CAWGLQGASYEQYF. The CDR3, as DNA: TGTGCCTGGGGCCTCCAGGGGGCGAGCTACGAGCAGTACTTC.

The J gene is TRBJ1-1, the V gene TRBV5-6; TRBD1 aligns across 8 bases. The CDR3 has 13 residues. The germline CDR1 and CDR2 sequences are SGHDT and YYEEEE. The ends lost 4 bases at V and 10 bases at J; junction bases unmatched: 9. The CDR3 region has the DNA TGTGCCAGCAGCCTCGGACAGGGCTCAGTAGCTTTCTTT. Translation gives CASSLGQGSVAFF.

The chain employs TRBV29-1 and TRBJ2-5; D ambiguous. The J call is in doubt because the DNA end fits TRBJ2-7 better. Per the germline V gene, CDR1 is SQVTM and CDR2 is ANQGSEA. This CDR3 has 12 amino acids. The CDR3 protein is CSITGPFYEQYF. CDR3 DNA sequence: TGCAGCATAACTGGACCGTTCTACGAGCAGTACTTC.

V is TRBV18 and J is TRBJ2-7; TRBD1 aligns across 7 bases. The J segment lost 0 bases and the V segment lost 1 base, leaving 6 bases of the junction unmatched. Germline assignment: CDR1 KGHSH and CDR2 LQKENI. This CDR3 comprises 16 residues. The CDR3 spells CASSPLPGTVSYEQYF. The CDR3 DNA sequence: TGTGCCAGCTCACCACTCCCCGGGACAGTCTCCTACGAGCAGTACTTC.

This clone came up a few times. CDR3 in DNA: TGTGCCAGCAACCAGGGAAGAGGGGGGACCGGGGAGCTGTTTTTT. Translating gives CASNQGRGGTGELFF. The chain recombines TRBV7-2 with TRBJ2-2; possibly TRBD1 or TRBD2 for D (6 bases each). Germline CDR1 SGHTA, CDR2 FQGNSA. V was cut by 7 bases and J by 5 bases, with 17 bases left in between. The CDR3 consists of 15 residues.

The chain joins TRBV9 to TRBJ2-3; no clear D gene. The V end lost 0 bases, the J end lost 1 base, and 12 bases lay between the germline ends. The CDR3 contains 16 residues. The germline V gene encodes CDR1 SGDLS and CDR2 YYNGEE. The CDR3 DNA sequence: TGTGCCAGCAGCGTAGGTATGACGGATCGCACAGATACGCAGTATTTT. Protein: CASSVGMTDRTDTQYF.

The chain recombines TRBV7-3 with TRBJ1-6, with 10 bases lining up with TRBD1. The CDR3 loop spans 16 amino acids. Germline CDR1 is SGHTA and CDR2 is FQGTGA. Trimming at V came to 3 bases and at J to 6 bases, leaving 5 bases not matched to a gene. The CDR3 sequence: CASSFSDRGSNSPLHF. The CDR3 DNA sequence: TGTGCCAGCAGCTTCTCGGACAGGGGGAGTAATTCACCCCTCCACTTT.

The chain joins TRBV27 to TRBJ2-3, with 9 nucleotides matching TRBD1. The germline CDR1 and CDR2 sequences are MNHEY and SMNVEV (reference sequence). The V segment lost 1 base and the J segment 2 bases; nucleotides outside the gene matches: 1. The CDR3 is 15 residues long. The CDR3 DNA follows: TGTGCCAGCAGTTTATGGACAGGGGACACAGATACGCAGTATTTT. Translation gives CASSLWTGDTDTQYF.